These T cell receptor beta chains were read from a single sample in a study of beta chain features in type 1 diabetes. The table came from immunoSEQ multiplex PCR; TCRdb's copy has only in-frame clones and leaves some out. This sample has hundreds of thousands of clones, with over 13% found just once. The specimen was naive CD4+ T cells from blood. Source of these receptors: a man between 18 and 35 years old with type 1 diabetes. Each CDR3 is given with its conserved first and last residue. The D gene is left open where the match is weak. The size entry is marked missing in some rows and otherwise reads once, few, many or a size class.

j_call v_call cdr3_length d_call clone_size cdr3_aa cdr3_nt
TRBJ1-2 TRBV5-1 13 NA NA CASSLDTNYGYTF TGCGCCAGCAGCTTGGACACGAACTATGGCTACACCTTC
TRBJ1-2 TRBV28 12 NA NA CASSFWTYGYTF TGTGCCAGCAGTTTTTGGACCTATGGCTACACCTTC
TRBJ2-3 TRBV7-6 17 TRBD2 few CASSYWTSGAKSDTQYF TGTGCCAGCAGCTACTGGACTAGCGGAGCGAAGTCAGATACGCAGTATTTT
TRBJ2-1 TRBV18 13 TRBD1 NA CASSRDRGNEQFF TGTGCCAGCTCACGCGACAGGGGGAATGAGCAGTTCTTC
TRBJ1-4 TRBV14 13 NA few CASSQQVDEKLFF TGTGCCAGCAGCCAACAGGTGGATGAAAAACTGTTTTTT
TRBJ1-6 TRBV7-9 15 TRBD1 few CASSYGTGGISPLHF TGTGCCAGCAGCTACGGGACAGGGGGGATCTCACCCCTCCACTTT
TRBJ2-4 TRBV2 11 NA few CASSMRTPSYF TGTGCCAGCAGTATGCGGACCCCTTCGTACTTC
TRBJ1-4 TRBV30 11 NA NA CAWSGNEKLFF TGTGCCTGGAGCGGGAATGAAAAACTGTTTTTT
TRBJ2-4 TRBV11-2 15 NA NA CASRRPGVAKNIQYF TGTGCCAGCAGGCGGCCGGGGGTAGCCAAAAACATTCAGTACTTC
TRBJ2-1 TRBV25-1 15 TRBD1 few CASRAPGTGYNEQFF TGTGCCAGCAGGGCCCCCGGGACAGGGTACAATGAGCAGTTCTTC
TRBJ2-1 TRBV5-1 17 TRBD1 few CASSLAGGTGTYNEQFF TGCGCCAGCAGCTTGGCCGGAGGGACAGGGACCTACAATGAGCAGTTCTTC
TRBJ2-5 TRBV9 13 NA few CASSVWGAETQYF TGTGCCAGCAGCGTATGGGGTGCGGAGACCCAGTACTTC
TRBJ2-2 TRBV30 14 NA NA CAWSVIRGPGELFF TGTGCCTGGAGTGTAATTCGGGGTCCCGGGGAGCTGTTTTTT
TRBJ2-2 TRBV27 14 NA NA CASSKSDLTGELFF TGTGCCAGCAGCAAGTCAGATCTGACCGGGGAGCTGTTTTTT
TRBJ2-5 TRBV28 17 TRBD1 NA CASSLLLQGVPHGTQYF TGTGCCAGCAGTTTACTCCTACAGGGGGTCCCTCACGGGACCCAGTACTTC
TRBJ2-2 TRBV9 15 NA NA CASAREGWSSGELFF TGTGCCAGCGCGCGCGAGGGGTGGAGCAGCGGGGAGCTGTTTTTT
TRBJ1-1 TRBV11-2 15 NA NA CASSLEGQMNTEAFF TGTGCCAGCAGCTTAGAAGGACAAATGAACACTGAAGCTTTCTTT
TRBJ2-1 TRBV6-5 14 TRBD1 few CASRPGTANNEQFF TGTGCCAGCAGGCCTGGGACAGCTAACAATGAGCAGTTCTTC
TRBJ2-2 TRBV4-3 18 TRBD2 NA CASSPRLAGAANTGELFF TGCGCCAGCAGCCCCCGACTAGCGGGGGCCGCGAACACCGGGGAGCTGTTTTTT
TRBJ1-2 TRBV10-3 13 NA few CAISEAVHYGYTF TGTGCCATCAGTGAGGCAGTCCACTATGGCTACACCTTC
TRBJ1-2 TRBV7-2 13 NA few CASSQDRIYGYTF TGTGCCAGCAGCCAGGACAGAATCTATGGCTACACCTTC
TRBJ2-1 TRBV30 12 NA NA CAWSVTGEEQFF TGTGCCTGGAGTGTTACGGGAGAAGAGCAGTTCTTC
TRBJ2-5 TRBV9 15 TRBD2 NA CASSVKRGGQETQYF TGTGCCAGCAGCGTCAAGCGGGGGGGGCAAGAGACCCAGTACTTC
TRBJ1-1 TRBV28 11 TRBD1 NA CASSTTTGGVF TGTGCCAGCAGTACCACAACAGGGGGAGTCTTT
TRBJ2-7 TRBV28 13 NA few CASSLSPDYEQYF TGTGCCAGCAGTTTATCCCCAGACTACGAGCAGTACTTC
TRBJ2-4 TRBV5-6 17 TRBD2 few CASGRASGNIAKNIQYF TGTGCCAGCGGCCGGGCTAGCGGGAATATAGCCAAAAACATTCAGTACTTC
TRBJ1-5 TRBV9 14 NA few CASSASQGDQPQHF TGTGCCAGCAGCGCCTCACAGGGAGATCAGCCCCAGCATTTT
TRBJ2-5 TRBV7-2 13 NA few CASSGGSWETQYF TGTGCCAGCAGCGGAGGGAGCTGGGAGACCCAGTACTTC
TRBJ2-3 TRBV19 13 NA few CASQAEASDTQYF TGTGCCAGCCAAGCGGAGGCCTCAGATACGCAGTATTTT
TRBJ2-1 TRBV6-5 15 TRBD2 few CASSYGPAGYNEQFF TGTGCCAGCAGTTACGGCCCAGCGGGATACAATGAGCAGTTCTTC